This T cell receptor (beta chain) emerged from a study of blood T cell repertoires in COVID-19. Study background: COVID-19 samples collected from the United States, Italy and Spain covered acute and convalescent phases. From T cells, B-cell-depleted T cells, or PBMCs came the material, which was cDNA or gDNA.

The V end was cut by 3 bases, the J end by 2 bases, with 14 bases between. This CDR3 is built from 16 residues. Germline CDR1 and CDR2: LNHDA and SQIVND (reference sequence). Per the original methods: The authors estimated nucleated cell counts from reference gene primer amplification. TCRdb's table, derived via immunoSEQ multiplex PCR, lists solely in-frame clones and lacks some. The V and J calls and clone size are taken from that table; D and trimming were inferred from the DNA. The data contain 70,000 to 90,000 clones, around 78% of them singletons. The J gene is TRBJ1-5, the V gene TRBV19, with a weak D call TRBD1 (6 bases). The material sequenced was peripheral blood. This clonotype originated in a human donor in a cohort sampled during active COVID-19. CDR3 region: CASSISAGEGNQPQHF. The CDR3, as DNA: TGTGCCAGTAGTATTTCGGCAGGGGAAGGCAATCAGCCCCAGCATTTT.